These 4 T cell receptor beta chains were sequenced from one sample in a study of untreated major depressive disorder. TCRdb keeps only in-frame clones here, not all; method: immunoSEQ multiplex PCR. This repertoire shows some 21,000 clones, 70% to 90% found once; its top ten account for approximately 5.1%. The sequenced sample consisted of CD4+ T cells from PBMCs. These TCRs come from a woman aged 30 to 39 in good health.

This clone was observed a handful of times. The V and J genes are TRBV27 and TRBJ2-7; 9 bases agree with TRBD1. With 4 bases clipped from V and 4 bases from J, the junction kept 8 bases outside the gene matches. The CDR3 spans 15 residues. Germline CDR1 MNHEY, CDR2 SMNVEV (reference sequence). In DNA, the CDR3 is TGTGCCAGCAGTTGGGCCGGGACAGGGTGGTACGAGCAGTACTTC. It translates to CASSWAGTGWYEQYF.

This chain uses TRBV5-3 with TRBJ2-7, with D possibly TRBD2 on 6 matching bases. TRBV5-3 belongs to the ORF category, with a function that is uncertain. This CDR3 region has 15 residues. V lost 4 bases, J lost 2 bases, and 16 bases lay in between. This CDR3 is CARSATGEGTYEQYF. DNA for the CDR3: TGTGCCAGAAGCGCGACGGGGGAAGGGACCTACGAGCAGTACTTC.

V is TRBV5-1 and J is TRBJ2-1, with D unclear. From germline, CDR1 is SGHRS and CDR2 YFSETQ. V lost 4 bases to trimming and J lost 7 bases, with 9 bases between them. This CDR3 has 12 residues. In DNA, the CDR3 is TGCGCCAGCAGCGACACCTTGAATGAGCAGTTCTTC. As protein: CASSDTLNEQFF.

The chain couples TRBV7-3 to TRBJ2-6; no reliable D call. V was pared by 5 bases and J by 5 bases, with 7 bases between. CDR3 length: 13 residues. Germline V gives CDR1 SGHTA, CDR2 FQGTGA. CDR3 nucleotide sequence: TGTGCCAGCAGCCCCCTTTGGGCCAACGTCCTGACTTTC. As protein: CASSPLWANVLTF.